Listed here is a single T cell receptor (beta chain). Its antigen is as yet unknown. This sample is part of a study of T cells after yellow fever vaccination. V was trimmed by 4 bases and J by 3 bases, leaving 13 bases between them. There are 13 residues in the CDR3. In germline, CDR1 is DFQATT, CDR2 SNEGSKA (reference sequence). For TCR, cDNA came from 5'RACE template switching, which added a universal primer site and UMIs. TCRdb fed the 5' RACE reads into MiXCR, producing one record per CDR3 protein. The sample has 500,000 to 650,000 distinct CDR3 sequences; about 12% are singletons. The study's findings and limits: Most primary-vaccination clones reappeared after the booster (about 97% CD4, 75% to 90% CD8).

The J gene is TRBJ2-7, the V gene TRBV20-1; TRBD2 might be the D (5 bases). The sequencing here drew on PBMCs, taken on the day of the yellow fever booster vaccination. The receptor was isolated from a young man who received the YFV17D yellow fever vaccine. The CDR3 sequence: CSAKPLADYEQYF. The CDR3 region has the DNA TGCAGTGCTAAGCCCCTAGCCGACTACGAGCAGTACTTC.